The 9 T cell receptor beta chains listed next were all sequenced from one sample in a study of graft-versus-host responses after intestinal transplantation (dated by TCRdb to about 2021). Libraries were built with the immunoSEQ multiplex PCR assay. As stored in TCRdb, this immuneACCESS dataset retains in-frame rearrangements with V and J assigned. A fraction of the clones does not appear; measured against another copy, unresolved V genes explain less than half of the discrepancy, and the remainder lacks a known reason. The sample table holds tens of thousands of clones, of which about 89% were seen once. Roughly 2.5% of the sample rests with the top ten. Here the sequenced sample was PBMCs, taken about 330 days after intestinal transplant. These receptors were collected from a human patient who received an intestinal transplant, so some T cells may come from the graft donor.

V gene TRBV6-5 combines with J gene TRBJ1-3, with D possibly being TRBD1 (5 bases). The CDR3 is 15 residues long. V gave up 0 bases and J gave up 2 bases, with 8 bases separating them. Germline V lookup: CDR1 MNHEY, CDR2 SVGAGI. The CDR3 reads CASSYSTDPGNTIYF. The CDR3 region has the DNA TGTGCCAGCAGTTACTCGACAGATCCTGGAAACACCATATATTTT.

In regard to this clone: The junction shows a germline mismatch at one end, possibly a read error. The genes are TRBV5-5 and TRBJ1-1, with unresolved D. This CDR3 region has 14 residues. CDR1 and CDR2 (germline): SGHKS, YYEKEE (reference sequence). Here the CDR3 reads CASSLKSGHTEALF. CDR3 DNA sequence: TGTGCCAGCAGCTTGAAATCCGGGCACACTGAAGCCCTCTTT.

V gene TRBV9 combines with J gene TRBJ1-1, with TRBD1 as a possible D gene (5 bases). Germline V gene lookup returns CDR1 SGDLS and CDR2 YYNGEE. Deletions cut 0 bases from V and 3 bases from J, with 9 bases between. This CDR3 region has 14 residues. The DNA for the CDR3 is TGTGCCAGCAGCGTAGATGGAGGGGACACTGAAGCTTTCTTT. Amino acids: CASSVDGGDTEAFF.

This chain connects TRBV6-1 to TRBJ1-2; D not resolved. Looked up from germline, CDR1 is MNHNS and CDR2 is SASEGT. The germline V and J ends were trimmed by 4 bases and 0 bases, with 12 bases remaining between them. This CDR3 region has 15 residues. DNA of the CDR3: TGTGCCAGCAGTGCCTACGTCGGGCCTAACTATGGCTACACCTTC. It specifies CASSAYVGPNYGYTF.

The genes are TRBV5-4 and TRBJ1-5; D unresolved. Germline assignment: CDR1 SGHNT and CDR2 YYREEE (reference sequence). The V end was cut by 1 base, the J end by 4 bases, with 6 bases between. The CDR3 totals 13 residues. The CDR3 here is CASSLFPNQPQHF. CDR3 bases: TGTGCCAGCAGCTTGTTCCCAAATCAGCCCCAGCATTTT.

Regarding this clone: Other DNA sequences from this sample encode an identical CDR3 as well. This sequence joins TRBV5-1 and TRBJ1-1, with 9 bases identical to TRBD1. Germline lookup yields CDR1 SGHRS and CDR2 YFSETQ. CDR3 length equals 14 residues. Germline trimming cut 7 bases from V and 1 base from J; bases unmatched to any gene: 5. In DNA, the CDR3 is TGCGCCAGCCGAACAGGGGGCGGGAACACTGAAGCTTTCTTT. It encodes CASRTGGGNTEAFF.

This clone has only a few counts. The V and J genes are TRBV11-3 and TRBJ1-1; D is possibly TRBD1 (5 bases). Germline V gene data show CDR1 as SGHNT and CDR2 as YENEEA. V gave up 2 bases and J gave up 1 base, with 5 bases separating them. CDR3 size: 13 residues. CDR3 coding DNA: TGTGCCAGCAGCTTACAGGGGAACACTGAAGCTTTCTTT. Protein product: CASSLQGNTEAFF.

V and J are TRBV25-1 and TRBJ1-1; TRBD1 agrees at 11 bases. Germline V gene sequence: CDR1 MGHDK, CDR2 SYGVNS. The V segment lost 5 bases and the J segment 6 bases; nucleotides outside the gene matches: 11. The CDR3 has 16 residues. This CDR3 reads CASSRTGGAEGPEAFF. The CDR3 DNA reads TGTGCCAGCAGTCGGACAGGGGGCGCCGAGGGGCCTGAAGCTTTCTTT.

This rearrangement joins TRBV6-5 to TRBJ2-7; 12 nucleotides line up with TRBD2. This CDR3 spans 16 amino acids. Germline V gene lookup returns CDR1 MNHEY and CDR2 SVGAGI. The ends lost 0 bases at V and 0 bases at J; junction bases unmatched: 0. The CDR3 sequence: CASSYSTSGSSYEQYF. CDR3 nucleotide sequence: TGTGCCAGCAGTTACTCGACTAGCGGGAGCTCCTACGAGCAGTACTTC.